Sequencing of this T cell receptor (beta chain) was carried out in a study of cytomegalovirus exposure and HLA in healthy donors. Trimming took 7 bases from V and 3 from J; bases not matched to a gene: 13. This CDR3 spans 16 amino acids. CDR1 is MDHEN, CDR2 SYDVKM, per germline. Only in-frame clones appear in the TCRdb table, and some are missing; sequencing was by immunoSEQ multiplex PCR. The table lists 60,000 to 65,000 clones, less than 96% of them singletons. The genes are TRBV28 and TRBJ2-3, with 7 bases that match TRBD2. Sequencing input: PBMCs. The source of this sequence is a woman aged 18 to 35 in good health and CMV-seronegative. The CDR3 protein is CASTTVPGGGTDTQYF. Written as DNA, the CDR3 is TGTGCCAGCACCACGGTCCCGGGGGGAGGTACAGATACGCAGTATTTT.